The 14 T cell receptor beta chains below all came from one sample that was sequenced in a study of Graves' ophthalmopathy and Graves' hyperthyroidism. The authors amplified TCR beta CDR3 regions, and they did so from RNA transcripts for repertoire sequencing. Second-round multiplex PCR came after a first-round RT-PCR that employed HTBI primers. A single record per CDR3 protein comes from TCRdb applying MiXCR to the multiplex PCR reads. The profile shows about 660,000 distinct CDR3 sequences, about two fifths of them singletons. The sample was peripheral blood. These receptors were collected from an adult man with Graves' ophthalmopathy.

Here the CDR3 DNA reads TGTGCCAGCAGTCCCTCGGTAGACACTGAAGCTTTCTTT. This codes for CASSPSVDTEAFF. The chain is built from TRBV7-2 and TRBJ1-1; D gene unclear. The V end was cut by 6 bases, the J end by 3 bases, with 11 bases between. Germline CDR1 is SGHTA and CDR2 is FQGNSA. CDR3 length: 13 residues.

The table lists this clonotype with a few counts. The chain uses TRBV12-3 or TRBV12-4 and TRBJ2-5, with 7 bases identical to TRBD1. J lost 5 bases, V lost 5 bases, and 8 bases had no gene match. The CDR3 has 14 residues. CDR3 protein: CASSKTGMGETQYF. The CDR3 nucleotides are TGTGCCAGCAGTAAGACAGGGATGGGGGAGACCCAGTACTTC.

This clonotype was seen many times. The chain employs TRBV10-3 and TRBJ1-4; possibly TRBD1 for D (5 bases). Germline V gives CDR1 ENHRY, CDR2 SYGVKD. With 6 bases removed from V and 7 bases from J, the gap between germline ends came to 12 bases. The CDR3 sequence is 13 residues long. This CDR3 is CAISGEQGEKLFF. CDR3 bases: TGTGCCATCAGCGGGGAGCAGGGTGAAAAACTGTTTTTT.

V and J are TRBV7-2 and TRBJ2-7; weak D call: TRBD2 (6 bases). The germline V gene encodes CDR1 SGHTA and CDR2 FQGNSA. Deletions cut 1 base from V and 2 bases from J, with 21 bases between. CDR3 length: 18 amino acids. CDR3 sequence (DNA): TGTGCCAGCAGCTTAGAGGGGCGGGGTAACGCCTTAACCTACGAGCAGTACTTC. Its translation: CASSLEGRGNALTYEQYF.

With regard to this clonotype: With a much larger clone just one base away, this may be a read error. The chain recombines TRBV7-8 with TRBJ1-5; TRBD1 matches 10 bases. The CDR3 has 14 residues. Germline lookup yields CDR1 SGHVS and CDR2 FQNEAQ. V lost 4 bases to trimming and J lost 5 bases; unmatched junction nucleotides: 2. The CDR3, as DNA: TGTGCCAGCAGCTACGGGACAGGGGATCAGCCCCAGCATTTT. It yields the protein CASSYGTGDQPQHF.

This clonotype was seen more than once but under ten times. This sequence joins TRBV7-2 and TRBJ1-1; TRBD1 matches 7 bases. Germline V gene lookup returns CDR1 SGHTA and CDR2 FQGNSA. V trimming: 5 bases; J trimming: 1 base; junction bases outside the gene matches: 7. This CDR3 region has 15 residues. CDR3 protein: CASSHVGGPNTEAFF. In nucleotides, the CDR3 is TGTGCCAGCAGCCACGTAGGGGGCCCGAACACTGAAGCTTTCTTT.

Many counts were recorded for this clonotype. This chain joins TRBV7-9 and TRBJ2-5; possible D gene TRBD2, 7 bases. With 5 bases removed from V and 5 bases from J, the gap between germline ends came to 18 bases. From germline, CDR1 is SEHNR and CDR2 FQNEAQ (reference sequence). This CDR3 comprises 15 residues. The CDR3 DNA is TGTGCCAGCAGCCACGTTGGGGGGGCGGTGGAGACCCAGTACTTC. Its translation is CASSHVGGAVETQYF.

This clonotype has ten or more counts. This chain connects TRBV19 to TRBJ1-1, with D maybe TRBD1 (5 bases). The CDR3 length is 13 residues. The germline gives CDR1 LNHDA, CDR2 SQIVND (reference sequence). V lost 7 bases, J lost 6 bases, and 15 bases lay in between. CDR3 protein: CASMAGAVAEAFF. The CDR3 DNA is TGTGCCAGTATGGCCGGGGCAGTGGCTGAAGCTTTCTTT.

The chain joins TRBV15 to TRBJ2-5; TRBD1 agrees at 7 bases. The CDR3 runs to 14 residues. The trim removed 6 bases at V and 4 bases at J, leaving 8 bases unmatched. Germline lookup yields CDR1 LNHNV and CDR2 YYDKDF (reference sequence). This chain's CDR3 is CATSFEGAGETQYF. CDR3 DNA sequence: TGTGCCACCAGTTTCGAGGGGGCGGGAGAGACCCAGTACTTC.

The sample holds a few counts of this clonotype. This chain links TRBV7-3 with TRBJ2-7, with 12 bases lining up with TRBD1. The CDR3 length is 13 residues. The V and J ends lost 6 bases and 8 bases, in that order; junction bases with no gene match: 5. In germline, CDR1 is SGHTA, CDR2 FQGTGA. The CDR3 protein is CASSRGDRGQQYF. CDR3 sequence (DNA): TGTGCCAGCAGTAGGGGGGACAGGGGGCAGCAGTACTTC.

This clonotype has at least ten counts. V usage is TRBV4-3 and J usage is TRBJ1-1; 8 bases map to TRBD1. CDR3 length: 14 amino acids. With 0 bases clipped from V and 6 bases from J, the junction kept 3 bases outside the gene matches. CDR1 and CDR2 from the germline V gene are LGHNA and YSLEER. Here the CDR3 reads CASSQDPGGSEAFF. CDR3 bases: TGCGCCAGCAGCCAAGACCCAGGGGGCTCTGAAGCTTTCTTT.

At least ten counts were recorded for this clonotype. The genes are TRBV12-3 or TRBV12-4 and TRBJ1-1, with a possible D match to TRBD1 (5 bases). CDR3 size: 14 residues. V lost 7 bases and J lost 4, with 16 bases in between. The CDR3 reads CASTLDIGGTEAFF. The CDR3 nucleotides read TGTGCCAGCACCCTGGACATCGGTGGCACTGAAGCTTTCTTT.

This clonotype was found many times. J is TRBJ2-5 and V is TRBV10-3; a weak D match, TRBD2 (6 bases). Germline CDR1 ENHRY, CDR2 SYGVKD. V lost 10 bases to trimming and J lost 1 base, with 16 bases between them. The CDR3 has 14 residues. The CDR3: CASSSFGGQETQYF. For the CDR3, the DNA is TGTGCCAGCAGCTCCTTCGGGGGCCAAGAGACCCAGTACTTC.

About this clonotype itself: Since a much larger clone is just one base distant, this may be a read error. V and J are TRBV19 and TRBJ1-2; a possible D gene is TRBD1 (6 bases). This CDR3 has 13 amino acids. The V gene lost 6 bases and the J gene lost 0 bases, with 8 bases spanning the gap. Germline V CDR1 and CDR2: LNHDA, SQIVND (reference sequence). CDR3 coding DNA: TGTGCCAGTAGGGACAGATCTAACTATGGCTACACCTTC. Translation gives CASRDRSNYGYTF.